This is a list of T cell receptor beta chains from one sample in a study of memory CD4+ T cells and cytomegalovirus serostatus. TCRdb's copy holds only in-frame clones and misses some; the assay was immunoSEQ multiplex PCR. The data contain 70,000 to 95,000 clones, approximately 80% of them singletons. Source material: memory CD4+ T cells from blood. The receptors derive from an adult in good health and CMV-seronegative. CDR3s include the opening cysteine and the closing phenylalanine or tryptophan. Each record gives: clone size, D gene, V gene, J gene, CDR3 protein, CDR3 DNA. A D gene is named only where the DNA matches it firmly. Expanded clones are given a class, and other clones once, few, many or no size at all.

size: NA
D: TRBD1
V: TRBV5-1
J: TRBJ1-1
CDR3: CASSFSPGGSNTEAFF
DNA: TGCGCCAGCAGCTTCTCCCCAGGGGGCTCTAATACTGAAGCTTTCTTT

size: NA
D: TRBD1
V: TRBV11-3
J: TRBJ1-3
CDR3: CASSKGQGHSGNTIYF
DNA: TGTGCCAGCAGCAAAGGACAGGGTCACTCTGGAAACACCATATATTTT

size: few
D: NA
V: TRBV28
J: TRBJ1-6
CDR3: CASSLYGGTNSPLHF
DNA: TGTGCCAGCAGTTTATATGGGGGGACCAATTCACCCCTCCACTTT

size: NA
D: NA
V: TRBV6-6
J: TRBJ2-7
CDR3: CASSYSASSYEQYF
DNA: TGTGCCAGCAGTTACTCCGCGAGCTCCTACGAGCAGTACTTC

size: NA
D: NA
V: TRBV10-3
J: TRBJ2-7
CDR3: CAISPESYEQYF
DNA: TGTGCCATCAGTCCAGAGTCCTACGAGCAGTACTTC

size: NA
D: NA
V: TRBV9
J: TRBJ2-1
CDR3: CASSASRDTATFF
DNA: TGTGCCAGCAGCGCGAGCCGCGACACCGCGACGTTCTTC

size: NA
D: TRBD2
V: TRBV5-1
J: TRBJ2-7
CDR3: CASSLFTSGGAGTYEQYF
DNA: TGCGCCAGCAGCTTGTTCACTAGCGGGGGGGCGGGCACCTACGAGCAGTACTTC

size: NA
D: TRBD1
V: TRBV28
J: TRBJ1-2
CDR3: CASSLTGAYGYTF
DNA: TGTGCCAGCAGTTTAACAGGGGCCTATGGCTACACCTTC

size: NA
D: TRBD1
V: TRBV4-1
J: TRBJ2-1
CDR3: CASRLGQGPNNEQFF
DNA: TGCGCCAGCAGACTCGGACAGGGCCCCAACAATGAGCAGTTCTTC

size: NA
D: TRBD1
V: TRBV6-6
J: TRBJ1-2
CDR3: CASSPLDRAGGYTF
DNA: TGTGCCAGCAGTCCTCTCGACAGGGCGGGAGGCTACACCTTC

size: NA
D: NA
V: TRBV11-2
J: TRBJ2-7
CDR3: CASNPSGGQTYEQYF
DNA: TGTGCCAGCAACCCTTCCGGGGGGCAAACCTACGAGCAGTACTTC

size: NA
D: NA
V: TRBV6-6
J: TRBJ2-7
CDR3: CASRTETYEQYF
DNA: TGTGCCTCAAGGACGGAAACCTACGAGCAGTACTTC

size: NA
D: TRBD2
V: TRBV9
J: TRBJ2-3
CDR3: CASSVEGGSGDTTSTDTQYF
DNA: TGTGCCAGCAGCGTAGAAGGCGGGAGCGGGGATACGACTAGCACAGATACGCAGTATTTT

size: NA
D: NA
V: TRBV19
J: TRBJ2-6
CDR3: CASSPGSGANVLTF
DNA: TGTGCCAGTAGTCCTGGCTCTGGGGCCAACGTCCTGACTTTC

size: NA
D: NA
V: TRBV18
J: TRBJ1-6
CDR3: CASSPRGPAVSPLHF
DNA: TGTGCCAGCTCACCAAGGGGACCCGCAGTTTCACCCCTCCACTTT

size: NA
D: NA
V: TRBV4-1
J: TRBJ1-1
CDR3: CASRVGGGAPEAFF
DNA: TGCGCCAGCAGGGTGGGGGGGGGAGCTCCTGAAGCTTTCTTT

size: NA
D: TRBD2
V: TRBV7-2
J: TRBJ2-1
CDR3: CASRVAGASYNEQFF
DNA: TGTGCCAGCAGGGTAGCGGGGGCCTCCTACAATGAGCAGTTCTTC

size: few
D: NA
V: TRBV2
J: TRBJ1-6
CDR3: CASRIAYNSPLHF
DNA: TGTGCCAGTCGAATAGCCTATAATTCACCCCTCCACTTT

size: NA
D: TRBD2
V: TRBV11-1
J: TRBJ2-7
CDR3: CASSIGGGNSYEQYF
DNA: TGTGCCAGCAGCATCGGGGGGGGGAACTCCTACGAGCAGTACTTC

size: NA
D: TRBD2
V: TRBV4-2
J: TRBJ2-5
CDR3: CASSPASGGQETQYF
DNA: TGTGCCAGCAGCCCGGCTAGCGGGGGACAAGAGACCCAGTACTTC

size: NA
D: TRBD1
V: TRBV27
J: TRBJ1-2
CDR3: CASSPNRGRYGYTF
DNA: TGTGCCAGCAGTCCAAACAGGGGGCGGTATGGCTACACCTTC

size: few
D: NA
V: TRBV7-3
J: TRBJ1-6
CDR3: CASISVRASDSPLHF
DNA: TGTGCCAGCATTTCCGTCCGGGCCTCGGATTCACCCCTCCACTTT

size: once
D: NA
V: TRBV4-1
J: TRBJ2-5
CDR3: CASSQASGRGETQYF
DNA: TGCGCCAGCAGCCAAGCTTCTGGGCGGGGAGAGACCCAGTACTTC

size: NA
D: NA
V: TRBV5-1
J: TRBJ1-4
CDR3: CASSLGQVQEKLFF
DNA: TGCGCCAGCAGCTTGGGGCAGGTCCAAGAAAAACTGTTTTTT

size: NA
D: TRBD2
V: TRBV2
J: TRBJ2-3
CDR3: CASRLTSGGLGDTQYF
DNA: TGTGCCAGCAGGCTGACTAGCGGGGGGTTGGGAGATACGCAGTATTTT

size: NA
D: NA
V: TRBV5-1
J: TRBJ2-5
CDR3: CASSLGRGETQYF
DNA: TGCGCCAGCAGCCTCGGCCGCGGGGAGACCCAGTACTTC

size: NA
D: NA
V: TRBV28
J: TRBJ1-2
CDR3: CASSLGAGSYGYTF
DNA: TGTGCCAGCAGTTTAGGGGCGGGAAGCTATGGCTACACCTTC

size: NA
D: NA
V: TRBV11-2
J: TRBJ1-4
CDR3: CASSLDWPSFEKLFF
DNA: TGTGCCAGCAGCTTAGATTGGCCCAGCTTTGAAAAACTGTTTTTT

size: NA
D: NA
V: TRBV4-1
J: TRBJ1-4
CDR3: CASSQDWSGVDEKLFF
DNA: TGCGCCAGCAGCCAAGATTGGTCAGGGGTGGATGAAAAACTGTTTTTT

size: NA
D: TRBD1
V: TRBV2
J: TRBJ1-6
CDR3: CASSGTGVDNSPLHF
DNA: TGTGCCAGCAGTGGGACAGGGGTAGATAATTCACCCCTCCACTTT

size: NA
D: NA
V: TRBV2
J: TRBJ2-1
CDR3: CASSPRVNEQFF
DNA: TGTGCCAGCAGCCCTCGAGTCAATGAGCAGTTCTTC

size: NA
D: NA
V: TRBV6-6
J: TRBJ1-5
CDR3: CASSPGVDQPQHF
DNA: TGTGCCAGCAGCCCTGGGGTGGATCAGCCCCAGCATTTT

size: NA
D: TRBD1
V: TRBV5-6
J: TRBJ2-7
CDR3: CASSRDRVINEQYF
DNA: TGTGCCAGCAGCCGAGACAGGGTCATCAACGAGCAGTACTTC

size: NA
D: TRBD2
V: TRBV6-1
J: TRBJ2-3
CDR3: CANGGVSLDTQYF
DNA: TGTGCCAACGGGGGGGTCAGTCTCGATACGCAGTATTTT

size: NA
D: TRBD2
V: TRBV10-3
J: TRBJ2-5
CDR3: CAISSGGRETQYF
DNA: TGTGCCATCAGTAGCGGGGGCCGAGAGACCCAGTACTTC

size: few
D: TRBD1
V: TRBV15
J: TRBJ2-6
CDR3: CATSSRQGGSSGANVLTF
DNA: TGTGCCACCAGCTCCCGACAGGGGGGTAGCTCTGGGGCCAACGTCCTGACTTTC

size: NA
D: NA
V: TRBV6-5
J: TRBJ2-3
CDR3: CASRDSLRSTQYF
DNA: TGTGCCAGCCGGGACTCGCTTCGTAGTACGCAGTATTTT

size: NA
D: NA
V: TRBV11-2
J: TRBJ2-3
CDR3: CASSFRGSNTDTQYF
DNA: TGTGCCAGCAGCTTTCGAGGGAGCAACACAGATACGCAGTATTTT

size: NA
D: NA
V: TRBV30
J: TRBJ1-2
CDR3: CAWSNPGRNYGYTF
DNA: TGTGCCTGGAGTAACCCGGGACGGAACTATGGCTACACCTTC

size: few
D: NA
V: TRBV18
J: TRBJ1-6
CDR3: CASSLRPYNDNSPLHF
DNA: TGTGCCAGCTCACTCCGGCCCTACAATGATAATTCACCCCTCCACTTT

size: NA
D: TRBD1
V: TRBV6-5
J: TRBJ2-1
CDR3: CASSLDRGTYNEQFF
DNA: TGTGCCAGCAGCCTCGACAGGGGAACCTACAATGAGCAGTTCTTC

size: NA
D: TRBD2
V: TRBV5-1
J: TRBJ2-7
CDR3: CASSSSGGPGLAGGCLNEQYF
DNA: TGCGCCAGCAGCTCGAGCGGGGGCCCTGGGCTAGCGGGGGGTTGTTTAAACGAGCAGTACTTC

size: NA
D: TRBD2
V: TRBV27
J: TRBJ2-2
CDR3: CASRNLRSGGLNTGELFF
DNA: TGTGCCAGCCGTAACCTCCGCAGCGGGGGACTGAACACCGGGGAGCTGTTTTTT

size: NA
D: TRBD1
V: TRBV5-1
J: TRBJ2-7
CDR3: CASSLGQGARYEQYF
DNA: TGCGCCAGCAGCTTGGGACAGGGGGCGCGGTACGAGCAGTACTTC

size: NA
D: NA
V: TRBV28
J: TRBJ2-7
CDR3: CASSYTQARVSEQYF
DNA: TGCGCCAGCAGCTATACACAGGCGCGGGTCTCCGAGCAGTACTTC